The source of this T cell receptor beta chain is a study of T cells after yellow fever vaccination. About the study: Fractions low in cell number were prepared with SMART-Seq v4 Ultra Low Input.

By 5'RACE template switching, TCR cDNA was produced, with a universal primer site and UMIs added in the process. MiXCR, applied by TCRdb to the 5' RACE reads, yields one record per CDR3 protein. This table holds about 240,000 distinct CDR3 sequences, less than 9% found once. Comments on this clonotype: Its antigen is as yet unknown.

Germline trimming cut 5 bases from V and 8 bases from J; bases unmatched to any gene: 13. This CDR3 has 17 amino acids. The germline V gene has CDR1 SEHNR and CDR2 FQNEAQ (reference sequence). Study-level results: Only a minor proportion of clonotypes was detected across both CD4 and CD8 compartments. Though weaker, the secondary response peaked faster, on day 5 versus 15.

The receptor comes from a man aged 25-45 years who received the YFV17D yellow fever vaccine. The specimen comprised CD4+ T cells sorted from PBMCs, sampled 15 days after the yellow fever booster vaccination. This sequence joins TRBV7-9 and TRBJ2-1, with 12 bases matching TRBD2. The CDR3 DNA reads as TGTGCCAGCAGCCCAGGCAGGACTAGCGGGGTTTGGGATGAGCAGTTCTTC. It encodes CASSPGRTSGVWDEQFF.